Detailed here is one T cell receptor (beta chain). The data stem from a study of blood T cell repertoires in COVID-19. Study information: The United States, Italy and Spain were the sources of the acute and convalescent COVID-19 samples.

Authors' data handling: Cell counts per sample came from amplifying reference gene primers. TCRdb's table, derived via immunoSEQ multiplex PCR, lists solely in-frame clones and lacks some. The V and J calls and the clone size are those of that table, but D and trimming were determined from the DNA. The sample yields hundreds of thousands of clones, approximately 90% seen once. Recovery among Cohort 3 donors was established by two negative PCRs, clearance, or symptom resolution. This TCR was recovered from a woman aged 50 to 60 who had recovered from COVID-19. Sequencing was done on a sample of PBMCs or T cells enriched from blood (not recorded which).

The CDR3 loop is CASSLPTSGGLGETQYF. CDR3 DNA sequence: TGTGCCAGCAGCTTGCCGACTAGCGGGGGGCTCGGGGAGACCCAGTACTTC. V is TRBV14 and J is TRBJ2-5; 13 nucleotides agree with TRBD2. Germline loops: CDR1 SGHDN, CDR2 FVKESK. V lost 5 bases, J lost 5 bases, and 11 bases stayed unmatched. The CDR3 has 17 amino acids.